The sequence of this TCR beta chain was determined in a study of cytomegalovirus exposure and HLA in healthy donors. Study observations and caveats: The authors enumerated 150 to 200 TCR beta chains as linked to cytomegalovirus. TCR beta V- and J-gene trimming was later associated with a missense DCLRE1C variant. Accurate prediction of HLA-A and HLA-B alleles (for most subjects) was reportedly achieved from TCR beta sequences.

In the case of this clone: Its antigen is currently unknown.

V gave up 4 bases and J gave up 5 bases, with 12 bases separating them. The CDR3 runs 14 residues. Germline assignment: CDR1 SGHRS and CDR2 YFSETQ. Researchers ran the PCR with 60 Vbeta and 13 Jbeta primers. In the authors' workflow: There were 80 million or so unique TCR beta chains by a later count, and approximately 10 million of them were shared. Clones were sequenced by immunoSEQ multiplex PCR, and TCRdb holds only the in-frame ones, with some missing. Clonal size and the V and J genes are those of that table, whereas D and trimming came from the DNA. The data show hundreds of thousands of clones, with approximately 80% seen just once and around 0.2% held by the top ten.

The chain couples TRBV5-1 to TRBJ2-2; no clear D. The sequence came from a girl aged 2-15 years in good health and CMV-seronegative. Specimen: PBMCs. The CDR3 region has the DNA TGCGCCAGCAGCCCCGGAGACTCTACCGGGGAGCTGTTTTTT. Encoded protein: CASSPGDSTGELFF.